This T cell receptor (beta chain) appears in the sequencing data of a study of T cells after yellow fever vaccination. The CDR3 sequence is 15 residues long. The V gene's germline CDR1 is MGHDK and CDR2 SYGVNS. Trimming stripped 1 base from V and 12 bases from J, with 20 bases between. TCRdb independently ran MiXCR on the 5' RACE reads; one entry per CDR3 protein. The data contain about 400,000 distinct CDR3 sequences, 9.5% to 13% of them seen just once; the ten biggest clones take up roughly 18%. The source material was PBMCs, sampled on the day of the first yellow fever vaccination. This receptor was taken from a man between 18 and 35 years old who received the YFV17D yellow fever vaccine. The rearrangement joins TRBV25-1 to TRBJ2-3; TRBD1 might be the D (5 bases). CDR3 nucleotides: TGTGCCAGCAGTGAATCCCCAGGGAATGAGTTTAGTCAGTATTTT. Translation gives CASSESPGNEFSQYF.